The table lists the clone carrying this TCR beta chain with a few counts. Its antigen is not known. The CDR3 totals 18 residues. CDR1 is SGHVS and CDR2 is FQNEAQ in the germline V gene. With V trimmed by 5 bases and J by 5 bases, 14 bases remained unmatched. These data are taken from a study of CD8+ T cells in alopecia areata. Treatment reported: oral pan-JAK inhibitor, 5-10 mg twice daily. General study findings and limits: Many expanded lesional clones remained in scalp and blood on tofacitinib.

Following RNA extraction, reverse transcription yielded cDNA that acted as the sequencing template. The table came from immunoSEQ multiplex PCR; TCRdb's copy has only in-frame clones and leaves some out. The top ten hold approximately 2.9% of the sample, which has 200,000 or so clones, 40% to 55% seen once. The chain links TRBV7-8 to TRBJ2-3; the match to TRBD2 covers 12 bases. The sample here was CD4+ T cells sorted from blood, taken between weeks 36 and 40, from a patient treated with tofacitinib. The clonotype originates from a human donor with alopecia areata. The CDR3 protein is CASSPRGSTSGRRDTQYF. The DNA for the CDR3 is TGTGCCAGCAGCCCCAGGGGGTCCACTAGCGGGAGGAGAGATACGCAGTATTTT.